A single sample gave rise to the 28 T cell receptor beta chains below, sequenced in a study of blood T cell repertoires in COVID-19. Generated by immunoSEQ multiplex PCR, the TCRdb table keeps only in-frame clones and is missing some. This table has around 120,000 clones, 86% appearing once. Source material: PBMCs or T cells enriched from blood (not recorded which). Every receptor here comes from a woman aged 45-60 years who had recovered from COVID-19.

The V call is TRBV7-2, the J call TRBJ2-3, with a weak D call TRBD2 (7 bases). Trimming cost V 5 bases and J 5 bases, with 17 bases left between them. The CDR3 length is 15 residues. CDR1 is SGHTA and CDR2 is FQGNSA in the germline V gene. The CDR3 sequence is CASSPGGLGGDTQYF. The CDR3 DNA is TGTGCCAGCAGCCCCGGGGGGCTTGGGGGAGATACGCAGTATTTT.

The rearrangement uses TRBV30 and TRBJ1-3, with D possibly being TRBD1 (6 bases). CDR1 and CDR2 from the germline V gene are GTSNPN and SVGIG (reference sequence). V lost 4 bases and J lost 4, with 17 bases in between. The CDR3 sequence is 15 residues long. The CDR3 DNA follows: TGTGCCTGGACACCCGCCAGGGGAGTCGGAAACACCATATATTTT. Its translation: CAWTPARGVGNTIYF. The full variable domain, rest sourced from reference TRBV30 and TRBJ1-3, is SQTIHQWPATLVQPVGSPLSLECTVEGTSNPNLYWYRQAAGRGLQLLFYSVGIGQISSEVPQNLSASRPQDRQFILSSKKLLLSDSGFYLCAWTPARGVGNTIYFGEGSWLTVV.

The chain carries TRBV10-3 and TRBJ1-1; the match to TRBD1 covers 7 bases. CDR1 and CDR2 from the germline V gene are ENHRY and SYGVKD. CDR3 length equals 14 residues. V gave up 5 bases and J gave up 2 bases; unmatched junction bases: 5. CDR3 sequence: CAISPTGQNTEAFF. CDR3 sequence (DNA): TGTGCCATCAGTCCGACAGGGCAAAACACTGAAGCTTTCTTT.

V and J are TRBV5-4 and TRBJ2-1, with TRBD2 matching 9 bases. V was pared by 4 bases and J by 6 bases, with 17 bases of the junction left unmatched. Germline CDR1 SGHNT, CDR2 YYREEE (reference sequence). The CDR3 consists of 18 residues. Written as DNA, the CDR3 is TGTGCCAGCAGCGGTGGAGGGCGGGGGGGCCTTGGTGGCAATGAGCAGTTCTTC. It encodes CASSGGGRGGLGGNEQFF.

J is TRBJ2-2 and V is TRBV7-6; D gene unclear. In germline, CDR1 is SGHVS, CDR2 FNYEAQ. V lost 8 bases and J 0 bases, leaving 13 bases between the germline ends. The CDR3 extends over 15 amino acids. The CDR3 loop reads CASAPAETNTGELFF. CDR3 in DNA: TGTGCCAGCGCTCCCGCGGAAACGAACACCGGGGAGCTGTTTTTT. Complete variable domain (other parts from reference TRBV7-6 and TRBJ2-2): GAGVSQSPRYKVTKRGQDVALRCDPISGHVSLYWYRQALGQGPEFLTYFNYEAQQDKSGLPNDRFSAERPEGSISTLTIQRTEQRDSAMYRCASAPAETNTGELFFGEGSRLTVL.

A single count supports this clone. This chain uses TRBV27 with TRBJ2-7, with D tentatively TRBD1 (5 bases). Germline V gives CDR1 MNHEY, CDR2 SMNVEV (reference sequence). V lost 3 bases to trimming and J lost 0 bases, with 12 bases between them. The length of the CDR3 is 15 residues. This CDR3 is CASSFIYRTSYEQYF. CDR3 DNA: TGTGCCAGCAGTTTTATTTACAGGACCTCCTACGAGCAGTACTTC.

This sequence joins TRBV29-1 and TRBJ2-1, with 9 bases aligning to TRBD2. V dropped 7 bases and J dropped 6; count of bases not matched to a gene: 4. This CDR3 comprises 12 residues. The germline V gene encodes CDR1 SQVTM and CDR2 ANQGSEA. CDR3: CSADSGGNEQFF. DNA for the CDR3: TGCAGCGCCGATAGCGGGGGCAATGAGCAGTTCTTC.

The rearrangement joins TRBV3-1 (or the pseudogene TRBV3-2) to TRBJ2-3, with 9 bases fitting TRBD2. Germline trimming cut 3 bases from V and 4 bases from J; bases unmatched to any gene: 11. Germline V gene lookup returns CDR1 LGHDT and CDR2 YNNKEL (reference sequence). This CDR3 contains 17 residues. The CDR3 DNA sequence: TGTGCCAGCAGCCAGTACCATAGCGGGGGTTGGTCAGATACGCAGTATTTT. Translating gives CASSQYHSGGWSDTQYF.

This clone was seen once. The rearrangement joins TRBV7-9 to TRBJ2-7, with unresolved D. The CDR3 runs to 15 residues. Trimming removed 2 bases at V and 3 bases at J, with 14 bases between. The germline CDR1 and CDR2 sequences are SEHNR and FQNEAQ (reference sequence). Here the CDR3 DNA reads TGTGCCAGCAGCTTAAGAGGCACCAGCCGCTACGAGCAGTACTTC. Protein sequence: CASSLRGTSRYEQYF.

This clone was detected only a few times. The chain combines TRBV14 with TRBJ1-5; D is undetermined. The V and J ends lost 1 base and 3 bases respectively, with 10 bases between them. The CDR3 has 15 amino acids. Looked up from germline, CDR1 is SGHDN and CDR2 is FVKESK. This CDR3 is CASSQVSSFNQPQHF. CDR3 in DNA: TGTGCCAGCAGCCAAGTTAGCAGCTTCAATCAGCCCCAGCATTTT.

The V call is TRBV7-6, the J call TRBJ2-7; TRBD2 aligns across 7 bases. Germline V gene sequence: CDR1 SGHVS, CDR2 FNYEAQ. The CDR3 sequence is 16 residues long. V trimming: 3 bases; J trimming: 1 base; junction bases outside the gene matches: 9. CDR3 amino acids: CASSLTSLGGSYEQYF. In nucleotides, the CDR3 is TGTGCCAGCAGCTTGACCTCTCTCGGGGGGTCCTACGAGCAGTACTTC.

The table lists this clone with a count of one. The chain recombines TRBV27 with TRBJ1-1, with 10 nucleotides matching TRBD1. The CDR3 extends over 14 amino acids. J was trimmed by 5 bases and V by 5 bases; bases with no gene match: 5. The germline V gene encodes CDR1 MNHEY and CDR2 SMNVEV (reference sequence). For the CDR3, the DNA is TGTGCCAGCAGTCCAGGGACAGGGGAAACTGAAGCTTTCTTT. As protein: CASSPGTGETEAFF.

The rearrangement uses TRBV7-2 and TRBJ2-5; the match to TRBD2 covers 11 bases. Germline V lookup: CDR1 SGHTA, CDR2 FQGNSA. The CDR3 covers 17 residues. V lost 5 bases to trimming and J lost 1 base; unmatched junction nucleotides: 9. The CDR3 DNA follows: TGTGCCAGCAGCCCAAAACGACTAGCGGGGATCCAAGAGACCCAGTACTTC. Translating gives CASSPKRLAGIQETQYF.

The chain uses TRBV7-9 and TRBJ1-1; weak D call: TRBD1 (6 bases). The V gene lost 1 base and the J gene lost 1 base, with 13 bases spanning the gap. Germline values: CDR1 SEHNR, CDR2 FQNEAQ (reference sequence). The CDR3 consists of 16 residues. This CDR3 reads CASSLGRGASNTEAFF. The CDR3 DNA is TGTGCCAGCAGCTTAGGTCGGGGGGCCTCGAACACTGAAGCTTTCTTT.

The J gene is TRBJ1-3, the V gene TRBV30; possibly TRBD1 for D (5 bases). In germline, CDR1 is GTSNPN, CDR2 SVGIG (reference sequence). This CDR3 is built from 14 residues. V was shortened by 2 bases and J by 2 bases, with 10 bases between the two germline ends. The CDR3 loop reads CAWSQGRAGNTIYF. The CDR3 nucleotides are TGTGCCTGGAGTCAGGGAAGGGCTGGAAACACCATATATTTT.

V usage is TRBV18 and J usage is TRBJ2-3, with 7 bases matching TRBD1. Trimming took 3 bases from V and 2 from J; bases not matched to a gene: 5. This CDR3 is built from 15 residues. Germline CDR1 reads KGHSH; CDR2 reads LQKENI. This CDR3 is CASSPLDRHTDTQYF. The CDR3 DNA reads as TGTGCCAGCTCACCCTTGGACAGGCACACAGATACGCAGTATTTT.

The chain has TRBV7-9 and TRBJ1-2, with a possible D match to TRBD1 (5 bases). Trimming removed 3 bases from V and 7 bases from J, with 18 bases in between. This CDR3 contains 15 residues. Germline CDR1 reads SEHNR; CDR2 reads FQNEAQ (reference sequence). The CDR3 DNA reads as TGTGCCAGCAGCTTCGGTGATAGCGGGGCGGGTGGCTACACCTTC. Amino acids: CASSFGDSGAGGYTF.

The CDR3 DNA follows: TGTGCCAGCAGCCGCCTAGGGCCGGGAGATGAGCAGTTCTTC. Translation gives CASSRLGPGDEQFF. The V and J genes are TRBV3-1 (or the pseudogene TRBV3-2) and TRBJ2-1; TRBD2 might be the D (6 bases). Germline CDR1 LGHDT, CDR2 YNNKEL (reference sequence). V was cut by 4 bases and J by 8 bases, with 15 bases left in between. The CDR3 sequence is 14 residues long.

This chain links TRBV6-5 with TRBJ2-3, with 11 bases matching TRBD1. Germline assignment: CDR1 MNHEY and CDR2 SVGAGI. V was clipped by 2 bases and J by 7 bases; unmatched bases: 8. This CDR3 is 16 amino acids long. The CDR3 DNA follows: TGTGCCAGCAGTTACAGCCGGGACAGGGGGGAGTATACGCAGTATTTT. Translated, it gives CASSYSRDRGEYTQYF.

This sequence joins TRBV11-3 and TRBJ1-3; D call uncertain. V lost 1 base, J lost 0 bases, and 10 bases lay in between. Per germline, CDR1 SGHNT and CDR2 YENEEA. This CDR3 is 16 amino acids long. The CDR3 DNA sequence: TGTGCCAGCAGCTTAGGTTTCGGTCCCTCTGGAAACACCATATATTTT. Its protein product is CASSLGFGPSGNTIYF.

The CDR3 DNA is TGCGCCAGCAGCCAAGGAGCTAGCCCCGGGGAGCTGTTTTTT. It specifies CASSQGASPGELFF. The genes are TRBV4-1 and TRBJ2-2; possible D gene TRBD2, 5 bases. Germline V gene sequence: CDR1 MGHRA, CDR2 YSYEKL. Trimming took off 1 base at V and 6 bases at J, with 9 bases between the two ends. CDR3 length: 14 amino acids.

In this sample, this clone turned up a few times. V and J are TRBV19 and TRBJ1-1; 8 positions agree with TRBD1. Germline V gene data show CDR1 as LNHDA and CDR2 as SQIVND (reference sequence). Trimming took 7 bases from V and 4 from J; bases not matched to a gene: 11. This CDR3 region has 15 residues. Here the CDR3 reads CASTADPTGGTEAFF. The CDR3 bases are TGTGCCAGTACCGCAGATCCTACAGGGGGCACTGAAGCTTTCTTT.

V and J are TRBV2 and TRBJ2-7, with a weak D call TRBD2 (6 bases). V was trimmed by 1 base and J by 3 bases, leaving 16 bases between them. The CDR3 runs 16 residues. Germline values: CDR1 SNHLY, CDR2 FYNNEI. The chain's CDR3 is CASSEDLTRGIYEQYF. As DNA, the CDR3 is TGTGCCAGCAGTGAAGATTTGACACGGGGGATCTACGAGCAGTACTTC.

The chain couples TRBV29-1 to TRBJ2-5; 12 bases line up with TRBD2. J gave up 6 bases and V 6 bases, and 5 bases lay outside the gene matches. Germline CDR1 and CDR2: SQVTM and ANQGSEA. CDR3 size: 13 residues. CDR3 residues: CSVGTSGGKTQYF. The CDR3 nucleotides read TGCAGCGTCGGAACTAGCGGGGGGAAGACCCAGTACTTC.

This clone occurred once. The chain recombines TRBV4-1 with TRBJ2-4, with 10 bases identical to TRBD2. The ends lost 0 bases at V and 1 base at J; junction bases unmatched: 9. This CDR3 is built from 19 residues. The V gene's germline CDR1 is MGHRA and CDR2 YSYEKL. CDR3 coding DNA: TGCGCCAGCAGCCAAGAAAGCGGGGGGGCCGATGGGGCCAAAAACATTCAGTACTTC. It encodes CASSQESGGADGAKNIQYF.

V is TRBV5-1 and J is TRBJ2-2, with 9 nucleotides matching TRBD1. Germline CDR1 reads SGHRS; CDR2 reads YFSETQ. The CDR3 contains 16 residues. The ends lost 3 bases at V and 2 bases at J; junction bases unmatched: 5. The CDR3 DNA reads as TGCGCCAGCAGCTCACAGGGGGCGTCAAACACCGGGGAGCTGTTTTTT. Translating it yields CASSSQGASNTGELFF.

The chain employs TRBV5-1 and TRBJ1-6, with 8 bases fitting TRBD1. Germline V gene sequence: CDR1 SGHRS, CDR2 YFSETQ. Germline trimming cut 0 bases from V and 6 bases from J; bases unmatched to any gene: 2. CDR3 length: 15 residues. In DNA form, the CDR3 reads TGCGCCAGCAGCTTGGGCAGGGGGCCTAATTCACCCCTCCACTTT. Translation: CASSLGRGPNSPLHF.

This clone was counted a single time. The rearrangement uses TRBV11-2 and TRBJ2-7; TRBD1 agrees at 10 bases. Trimming at V came to 1 base and at J to 7 bases, leaving 7 bases not matched to a gene. The germline gives CDR1 SGHAT, CDR2 FQNNGV. The CDR3 is 15 amino acids. CDR3 sequence (DNA): TGTGCCAGCAGCTTAGGATGGGACAGGGGCTGGGAGCAGTACTTC. The encoded protein is CASSLGWDRGWEQYF. Drawing the rest from reference TRBV11-2 and TRBJ2-7, the complete variable domain is EAGVAQSPRYKIIEKRQSVAFWCNPISGHATLYWYQQILGQGPKLLIQFQNNGVVDDSQLPKDRFSAERLKGVDSTLKIQPAKLEDSAVYLCASSLGWDRGWEQYFGPGTRLTVT.